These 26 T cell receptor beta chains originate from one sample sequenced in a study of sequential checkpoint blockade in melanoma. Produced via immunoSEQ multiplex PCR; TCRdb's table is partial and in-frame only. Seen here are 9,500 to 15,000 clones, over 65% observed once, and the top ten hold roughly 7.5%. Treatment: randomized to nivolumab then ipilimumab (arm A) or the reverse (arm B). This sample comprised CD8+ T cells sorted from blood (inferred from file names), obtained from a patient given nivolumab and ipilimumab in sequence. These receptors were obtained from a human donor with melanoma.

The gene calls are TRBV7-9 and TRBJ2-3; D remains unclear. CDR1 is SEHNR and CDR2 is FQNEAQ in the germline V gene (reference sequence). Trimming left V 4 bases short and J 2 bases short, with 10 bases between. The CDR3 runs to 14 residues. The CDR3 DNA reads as TGTGCCAGCAGCTCGGAGATCCACACAGATACGCAGTATTTT. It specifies CASSSEIHTDTQYF. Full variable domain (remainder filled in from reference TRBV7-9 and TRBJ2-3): DTGVSQNPRHKITKRGQNVTFRCDPISEHNRLYWYRQTLGQGPEFLTYFQNEAQLEKSRLLSDRFSAERPKGSFSTLEIQRTEQGDSAMYLCASSSEIHTDTQYFGPGTRLTVL.

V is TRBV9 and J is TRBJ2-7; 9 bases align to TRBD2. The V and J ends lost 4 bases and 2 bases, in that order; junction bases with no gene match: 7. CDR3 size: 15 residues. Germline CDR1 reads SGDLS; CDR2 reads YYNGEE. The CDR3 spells CASSLSSGDTYEQYF. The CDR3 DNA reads TGTGCCAGCAGCCTTTCTAGCGGGGATACCTACGAGCAGTACTTC.

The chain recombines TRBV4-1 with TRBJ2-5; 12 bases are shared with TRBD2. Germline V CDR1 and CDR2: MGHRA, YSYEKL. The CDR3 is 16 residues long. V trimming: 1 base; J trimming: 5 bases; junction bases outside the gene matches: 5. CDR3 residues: CASSQGTSGTGETQYF. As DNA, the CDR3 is TGCGCCAGCAGCCAAGGGACTAGCGGGACCGGGGAGACCCAGTACTTC.

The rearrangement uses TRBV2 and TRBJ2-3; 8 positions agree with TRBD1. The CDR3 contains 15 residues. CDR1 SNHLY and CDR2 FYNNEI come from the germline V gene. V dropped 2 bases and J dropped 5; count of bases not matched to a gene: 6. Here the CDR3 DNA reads TGTGCCAGCAGTGAACCAGGGGGCGAGGGAGATACGCAGTATTTT. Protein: CASSEPGGEGDTQYF.

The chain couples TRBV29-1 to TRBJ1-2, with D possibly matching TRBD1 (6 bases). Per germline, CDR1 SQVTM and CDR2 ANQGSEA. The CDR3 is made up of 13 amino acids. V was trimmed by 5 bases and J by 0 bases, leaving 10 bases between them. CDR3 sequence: CSVWTVSNYGYTF. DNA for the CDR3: TGCAGCGTTTGGACAGTCTCTAACTATGGCTACACCTTC.

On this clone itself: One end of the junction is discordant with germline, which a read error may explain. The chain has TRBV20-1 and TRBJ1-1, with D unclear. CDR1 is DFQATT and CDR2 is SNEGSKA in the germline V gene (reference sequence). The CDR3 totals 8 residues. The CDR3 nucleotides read TGCAGTGCCCCTTATTTCTTATTT. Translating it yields CSAPYFLF.

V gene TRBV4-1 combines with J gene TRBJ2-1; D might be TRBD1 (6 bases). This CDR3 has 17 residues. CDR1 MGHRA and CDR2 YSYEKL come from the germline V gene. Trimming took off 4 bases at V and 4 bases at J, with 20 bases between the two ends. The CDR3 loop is CASSPLHGQNPYNEQFF. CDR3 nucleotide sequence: TGCGCCAGCAGCCCTCTCCACGGACAGAACCCATACAATGAGCAGTTCTTC.

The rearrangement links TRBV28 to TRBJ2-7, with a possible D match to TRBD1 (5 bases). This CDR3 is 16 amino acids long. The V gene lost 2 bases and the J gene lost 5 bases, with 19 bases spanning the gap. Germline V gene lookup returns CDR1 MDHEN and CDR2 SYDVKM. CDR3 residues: CASSLVPQGWFHEQYF. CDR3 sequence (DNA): TGTGCCAGCAGTTTAGTCCCCCAGGGATGGTTCCACGAGCAGTACTTC.

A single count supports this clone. This chain's CDR3 is CASSFLQGYTEAFF. CDR3 DNA sequence: TGTGCCAGCAGCTTTTTACAGGGTTACACTGAAGCTTTCTTT. The chain employs TRBV5-5 and TRBJ1-1; tentatively, D is TRBD1 (6 bases). The CDR3 sequence is 14 residues long. V was shortened by 2 bases and J by 3 bases, with 11 bases between the two germline ends. The germline gives CDR1 SGHKS, CDR2 YYEKEE (reference sequence). Complete variable domain (other parts from reference TRBV5-5 and TRBJ1-1): DAGVTQSPTHLIKTRGQQVTLRCSPISGHKSVSWYQQVLGQGPQFIFQYYEKEERGRGNFPDRFSARQFPNYSSELNVNALLLGDSALYLCASSFLQGYTEAFFGQGTRLTVV.

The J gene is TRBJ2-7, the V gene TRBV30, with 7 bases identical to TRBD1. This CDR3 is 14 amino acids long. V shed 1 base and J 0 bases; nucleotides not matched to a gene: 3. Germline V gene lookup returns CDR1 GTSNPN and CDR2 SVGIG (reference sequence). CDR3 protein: CAWSATGISYEQYF. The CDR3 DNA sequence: TGTGCCTGGAGTGCGACAGGGATCTCCTACGAGCAGTACTTC.

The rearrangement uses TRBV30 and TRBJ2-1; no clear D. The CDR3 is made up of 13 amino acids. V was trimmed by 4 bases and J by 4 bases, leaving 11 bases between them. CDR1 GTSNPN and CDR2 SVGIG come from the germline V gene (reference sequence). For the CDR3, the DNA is TGTGCCTGGAACCCTACGGGTTACAATGAGCAGTTCTTC. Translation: CAWNPTGYNEQFF.

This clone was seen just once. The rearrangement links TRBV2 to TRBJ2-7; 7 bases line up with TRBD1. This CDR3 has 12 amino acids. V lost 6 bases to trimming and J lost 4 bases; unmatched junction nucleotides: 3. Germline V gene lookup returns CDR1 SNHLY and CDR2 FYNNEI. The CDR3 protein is CASRTGQYEQYF. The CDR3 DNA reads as TGTGCCAGCAGGACAGGGCAGTACGAGCAGTACTTC.

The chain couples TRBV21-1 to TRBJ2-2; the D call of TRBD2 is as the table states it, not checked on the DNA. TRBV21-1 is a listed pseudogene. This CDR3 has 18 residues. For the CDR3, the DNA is TGTGCCAACCAACGCCGGCTAGCGGGGGGGCAGGACACCGGGGAGCTGTTTTTT. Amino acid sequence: CANQRRLAGGQDTGELFF.

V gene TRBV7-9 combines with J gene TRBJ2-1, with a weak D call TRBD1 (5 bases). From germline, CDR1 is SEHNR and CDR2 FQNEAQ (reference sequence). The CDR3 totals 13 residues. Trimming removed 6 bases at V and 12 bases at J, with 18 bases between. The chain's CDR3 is CASSPDMFFWQFF. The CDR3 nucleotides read TGTGCCAGCAGTCCGGACATGTTCTTCTGGCAGTTCTTC.

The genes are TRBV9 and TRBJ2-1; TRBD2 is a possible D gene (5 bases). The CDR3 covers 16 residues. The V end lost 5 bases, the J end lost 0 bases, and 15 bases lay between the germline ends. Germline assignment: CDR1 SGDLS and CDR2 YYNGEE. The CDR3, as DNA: TGTGCCAGCAGTGGCCCGGGAAGAGCCTCCTACAATGAGCAGTTCTTC. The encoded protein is CASSGPGRASYNEQFF.

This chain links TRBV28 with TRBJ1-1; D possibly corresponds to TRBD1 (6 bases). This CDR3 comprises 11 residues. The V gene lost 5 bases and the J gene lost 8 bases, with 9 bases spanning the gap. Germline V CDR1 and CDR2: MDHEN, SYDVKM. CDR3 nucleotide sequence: TGTGCCAGCAGTCCCGACAGGGAAGCTTTCTTT. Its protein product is CASSPDREAFF.

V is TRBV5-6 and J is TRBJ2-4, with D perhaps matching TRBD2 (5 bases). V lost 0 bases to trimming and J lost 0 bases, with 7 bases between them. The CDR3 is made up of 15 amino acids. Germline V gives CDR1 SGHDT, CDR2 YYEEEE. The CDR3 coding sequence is TGTGCCAGCAGCTTGGCGCGGGTAGCCAAAAACATTCAGTACTTC. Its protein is CASSLARVAKNIQYF.

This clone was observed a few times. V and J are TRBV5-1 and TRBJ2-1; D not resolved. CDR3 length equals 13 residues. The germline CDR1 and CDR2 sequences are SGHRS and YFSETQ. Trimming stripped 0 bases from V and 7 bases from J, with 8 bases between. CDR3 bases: TGCGCCAGCAGCTTGGCGTCCGGGAATGAGCAGTTCTTC. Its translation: CASSLASGNEQFF.

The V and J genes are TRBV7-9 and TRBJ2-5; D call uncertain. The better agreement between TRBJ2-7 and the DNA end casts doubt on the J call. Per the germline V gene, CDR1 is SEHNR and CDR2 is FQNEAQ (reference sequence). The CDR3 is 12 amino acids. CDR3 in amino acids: CASSLVAYEQYF. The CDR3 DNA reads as TGTGCCAGCAGCTTAGTTGCCTACGAGCAGTACTTC.

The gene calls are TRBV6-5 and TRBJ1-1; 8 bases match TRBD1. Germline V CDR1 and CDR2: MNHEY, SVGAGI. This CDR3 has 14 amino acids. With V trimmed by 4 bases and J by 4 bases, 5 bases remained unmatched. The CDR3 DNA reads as TGTGCCAGCAGTTCCACCACAGGGGGCACTGAAGCTTTCTTT. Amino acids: CASSSTTGGTEAFF.

The CDR3 reads CASSTGTDEQYF. The CDR3 nucleotides read TGTGCCAGCAGCACCGGGACAGATGAGCAGTACTTC. The rearrangement uses TRBV7-9 and TRBJ2-7; TRBD1 agrees at 7 bases. Losses at the gene ends were 5 bases for V and 7 bases for J; bases not matched to a gene: 5. This CDR3 contains 12 residues. Germline CDR1 is SEHNR and CDR2 is FQNEAQ (reference sequence).

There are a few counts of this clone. DNA for the CDR3: TGCGCCAGCAGCTTGACGGGGAATGTCTACGAGCAGTACTTC. Translating gives CASSLTGNVYEQYF. This rearrangement joins TRBV5-1 to TRBJ2-7; D is perhaps TRBD2 (5 bases). CDR1 is SGHRS and CDR2 is YFSETQ in the germline V gene. The V end lost 1 base, the J end lost 3 bases, and 11 bases lay between the germline ends. The CDR3 is 14 residues long.

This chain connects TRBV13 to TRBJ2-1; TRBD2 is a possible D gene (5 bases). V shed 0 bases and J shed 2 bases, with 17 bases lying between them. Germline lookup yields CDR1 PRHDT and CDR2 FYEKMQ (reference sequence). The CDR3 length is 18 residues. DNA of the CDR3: TGTGCCAGCAGCTTAGGCTCCGAACTAGGGTATACCTACAATGAGCAGTTCTTC. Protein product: CASSLGSELGYTYNEQFF.

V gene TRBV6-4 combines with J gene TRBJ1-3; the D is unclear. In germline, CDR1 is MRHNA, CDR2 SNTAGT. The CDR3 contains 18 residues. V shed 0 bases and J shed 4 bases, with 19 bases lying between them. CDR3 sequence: CASSDSTVREQRGNTIYF. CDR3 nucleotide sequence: TGTGCCAGCAGTGACTCTACCGTGAGGGAGCAACGGGGAAACACCATATATTTT.

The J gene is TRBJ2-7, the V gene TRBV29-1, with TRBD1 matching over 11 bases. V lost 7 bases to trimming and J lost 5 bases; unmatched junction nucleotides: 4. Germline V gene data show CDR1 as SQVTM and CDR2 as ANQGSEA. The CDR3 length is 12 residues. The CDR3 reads CSARTGGHEQYF. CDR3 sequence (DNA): TGCAGCGCTAGGACAGGGGGCCACGAGCAGTACTTC.

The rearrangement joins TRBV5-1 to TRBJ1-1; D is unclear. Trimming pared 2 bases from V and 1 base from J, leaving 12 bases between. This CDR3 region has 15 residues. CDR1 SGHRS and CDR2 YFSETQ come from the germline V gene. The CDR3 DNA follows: TGCGCCAGCAGCTTTTCGCGGCTTACGAACACTGAAGCTTTCTTT. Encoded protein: CASSFSRLTNTEAFF. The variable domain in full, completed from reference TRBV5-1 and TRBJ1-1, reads KAGVTQTPRYLIKTRGQQVTLSCSPISGHRSVSWYQQTPGQGLQFLFEYFSETQRNKGNFPGRFSGRQFSNSRSEMNVSTLELGDSALYLCASSFSRLTNTEAFFGQGTRLTVV.